The sequence of this T cell receptor beta chain was determined in a study of blood T cell repertoires in COVID-19. V dropped 1 base and J dropped 5 bases, with 12 bases sitting between them. The CDR3 is made up of 15 amino acids. Germline V gene sequence: CDR1 SGHVS, CDR2 FNYEAQ. TCRdb's table, derived via immunoSEQ multiplex PCR, lists solely in-frame clones and lacks some. The repertoire consists of 100,000 to 150,000 clones, with about four fifths occurring once and the leading ten covering 15% to 20%. The J gene is TRBJ1-5, the V gene TRBV7-6; weak D call: TRBD1 (5 bases). Sequenced material: peripheral blood. This TCR was sampled from a woman aged 50 to 60 with acute or convalescent COVID-19. CDR3: CASSLGRVVDQPQHF. CDR3 nucleotide sequence: TGTGCCAGCAGCTTAGGCAGGGTAGTCGATCAGCCCCAGCATTTT.